Shown below are 2 T cell receptor beta chains from a single sample sequenced in a study of T cells in Graves' hyperthyroidism and ophthalmopathy. The investigators amplified TCR beta CDR3 regions from RNA transcripts. RT-PCR in the first round (using the HTBI primer set) targeted the TCR CDR3. TCRdb reanalysed the multiplex PCR reads using MiXCR and keeps one entry per CDR3 protein. The sample lists a few hundred thousand distinct CDR3 sequences, under 15% occurring once. Sequencing used blood. These receptors came from a woman aged 18-30 years with Graves' hyperthyroidism.

Many counts were recorded for this clonotype. The chain joins TRBV28 to TRBJ2-3; D is unclear. In germline, CDR1 is MDHEN, CDR2 SYDVKM. Between the trimmed V and J ends, which lost 5 bases and 2 bases, there was a span of 14 bases. The CDR3 contains 15 residues. The CDR3 sequence is CASSPRSPYTDTQYF. CDR3 in DNA: TGTGCCAGCAGTCCACGCTCTCCTTACACAGATACGCAGTATTTT.

The chain recombines TRBV19 with TRBJ2-2; D not certain. V lost 2 bases to trimming and J lost 6 bases, with 4 bases between them. This CDR3 has 12 amino acids. CDR1 and CDR2 (germline): LNHDA, SQIVND (reference sequence). The CDR3, as DNA: TGTGCCAGTAGTATATTTGCCGGGGAGCTGTTTTTT. Protein sequence: CASSIFAGELFF.